A single sample gave rise to the 12 T cell receptor beta chains below, sequenced in a study of blood T cell repertoires in COVID-19. Method: immunoSEQ multiplex PCR; TCRdb's copy keeps in-frame clones and lacks some. The table has roughly 370,000 clones, around nine tenths seen once. The source material was PBMCs or T cells enriched from blood (not recorded which). Receptors originate from a woman aged 50 to 65 who had recovered from COVID-19.

This CDR3 reads CASSLPGYGYTF. CDR3 nucleotide sequence: TGTGCCAGCAGCTTGCCGGGCTATGGCTACACCTTC. The rearrangement links TRBV5-5 to TRBJ1-2; no firm D call. Trimming left V 1 base short and J 4 bases short, with 5 bases between. CDR3 length equals 12 residues. CDR1 is SGHKS and CDR2 is YYEKEE in the germline V gene (reference sequence). Combining the CDR3 with reference TRBV5-5 and TRBJ1-2 gives the whole variable domain DAGVTQSPTHLIKTRGQQVTLRCSPISGHKSVSWYQQVLGQGPQFIFQYYEKEERGRGNFPDRFSARQFPNYSSELNVNALLLGDSALYLCASSLPGYGYTFGSGTRLTVV.

This clone was observed a handful of times. The gene calls are TRBV10-3 and TRBJ2-7; TRBD2 matches 7 bases. The trim removed 3 bases at V and 2 bases at J, leaving 4 bases unmatched. CDR1 and CDR2 from the germline V gene are ENHRY and SYGVKD. The CDR3 loop spans 14 amino acids. The chain's CDR3 is CAISDNLAAYEQYF. The CDR3, as DNA: TGTGCCATCAGTGATAACCTAGCGGCCTACGAGCAGTACTTC.

The rearrangement joins TRBV5-1 to TRBJ1-1; the D gene is possibly TRBD1 (6 bases). Germline CDR1 is SGHRS and CDR2 is YFSETQ. CDR3 size: 16 residues. Trimming stripped 0 bases from V and 1 base from J, with 13 bases between. The CDR3 sequence: CASSLGATGRNTEAFF. CDR3 nucleotide sequence: TGCGCCAGCAGCTTGGGGGCGACAGGCCGGAACACTGAAGCTTTCTTT.

This sequence joins TRBV28 and TRBJ1-6; D uncertain. Germline V gives CDR1 MDHEN, CDR2 SYDVKM. V gave up 3 bases and J gave up 0 bases, with 12 bases separating them. This CDR3 comprises 17 residues. CDR3 sequence reads: CASSFIVTSSYNSPLHF. CDR3 in DNA: TGTGCCAGCAGTTTTATCGTCACGAGCTCCTATAATTCACCCCTCCACTTT.

J is TRBJ2-7 and V is TRBV6-2 or TRBV6-3; tentatively, D is TRBD1 (5 bases). The CDR3 is 13 amino acids. The germline gives CDR1 MNHEY, CDR2 SVGEGT. V lost 2 bases and J 5 bases, leaving 10 bases between the germline ends. The CDR3 DNA reads TGTGCCAGCAGTTACAATCTAGGGGACGAGCAGTACTTC. It is translated as CASSYNLGDEQYF.

The V and J genes are TRBV7-9 and TRBJ1-4; TRBD1 agrees at 7 bases. The CDR3 is 15 residues long. The junction had 6 bases not matched to a gene; V was cut back by 4 bases and J by 4 bases. The germline CDR1 and CDR2 sequences are SEHNR and FQNEAQ (reference sequence). The CDR3 DNA is TGTGCCAGCAGCTCCCGACAGGGCGATAATGAAAAACTGTTTTTT. The encoded protein is CASSSRQGDNEKLFF. Drawing the rest from reference TRBV7-9 and TRBJ1-4, the complete variable domain is DTGVSQNPRHKITKRGQNVTFRCDPISEHNRLYWYRQTLGQGPEFLTYFQNEAQLEKSRLLSDRFSAERPKGSFSTLEIQRTEQGDSAMYLCASSSRQGDNEKLFFGSGTQLSVL.

The CDR3 spells CATSRAEPYEQYF. The CDR3 DNA reads as TGTGCCACCAGCAGAGCTGAGCCCTACGAGCAGTACTTC. The chain joins TRBV15 to TRBJ2-7; no firm D call. Trimming stripped 1 base from V and 2 bases from J, with 6 bases between. The germline V gene has CDR1 LNHNV and CDR2 YYDKDF (reference sequence). This CDR3 contains 13 residues. The complete variable domain, with remaining parts taken from reference TRBV15 and TRBJ2-7, reads DAMVIQNPRYQVTQFGKPVTLSCSQTLNHNVMYWYQQKSSQAPKLLFHYYDKDFNNEADTPDNFQSRRPNTSFCFLDIRSPGLGDTAMYLCATSRAEPYEQYFGPGTRLTVT.

The chain couples TRBV29-1 to TRBJ1-1, with a weak D call TRBD1 (5 bases). Germline values: CDR1 SQVTM, CDR2 ANQGSEA. V lost 8 bases to trimming and J lost 6 bases, with 13 bases between them. The CDR3 is made up of 11 amino acids. The CDR3 DNA follows: TGCAGCTTCCGCAGGGTCGCTGAAGCTTTCTTT. It is translated as CSFRRVAEAFF.

The genes are TRBV27 and TRBJ1-5; TRBD1 matches 7 bases. Trimming took 6 bases from V and 5 from J; bases not matched to a gene: 16. Germline CDR1 is MNHEY and CDR2 is SMNVEV (reference sequence). The CDR3 length is 17 residues. DNA of the CDR3: TGTGCCAGCAGCCCTACAATTAGACAGGGCCAGGATCAGCCCCAGCATTTT. Its translation: CASSPTIRQGQDQPQHF.

The rearrangement links TRBV7-2 to TRBJ1-2; D not certain. Germline loops: CDR1 SGHTA, CDR2 FQGNSA. The CDR3 runs to 14 residues. Trimming removed 4 bases from V and 2 bases from J, with 11 bases in between. CDR3 nucleotides: TGTGCCAGCAGCTCGGAGGCAAGGAACTATGGCTACACCTTC. Translated: CASSSEARNYGYTF.

The chain uses TRBV19 and TRBJ1-1; 8 bases map to TRBD1. The V and J ends lost 5 bases and 8 bases, in that order; junction bases with no gene match: 10. The CDR3 is 14 residues long. Germline V gene data show CDR1 as LNHDA and CDR2 as SQIVND (reference sequence). The CDR3 bases are TGTGCCAGTAGTGGCCCGGACAGGGCAGTCGAAGCTTTCTTT. Encoded protein: CASSGPDRAVEAFF.

The chain links TRBV19 to TRBJ1-5; D is unresolved. CDR1 and CDR2 from the germline V gene are LNHDA and SQIVND (reference sequence). V lost 1 base and J lost 11, with 6 bases in between. CDR3 size: 11 residues. The CDR3 bases are TGTGCCAGTAGTATAGGGGGAGCCCAGCATTTT. Protein product: CASSIGGAQHF.